The rows below give T cell receptor beta chains drawn from one sample of a study of blood T cells in healthy people across ages. TCRdb recomputed calls from the 5' RACE reads with MiXCR, one row per CDR3 protein. The sample holds about 1.5 million distinct CDR3 sequences, roughly 40% seen once. Sequenced material: blood. The receptors stem from a woman under 30 in good health. CDR3s include the opening cysteine and the closing phenylalanine or tryptophan. The D gene is left open where the match is weak. Size is omitted from some rows. Given values are once, few, many or a class for expanded clones.

clone_size	d_call	v_call	j_call	cdr3_nt	cdr3_aa
many	.	TRBV29-1	TRBJ2-7	TGCAGCGTGCAGGGGGGAGTCTCCTACGAGCAGTACTTC	CSVQGGVSYEQYF
.	.	TRBV4-1	TRBJ2-5	TGCGCCAGCAGCCAAGTTGACGGATGGAGGGGGGACAGCCAAGAGACCCAGTACTTC	CASSQVDGWRGDSQETQYF
.	.	TRBV13	TRBJ2-3	TGTGCCAGCAGCTTAGGCCGGGGACTCTATACGCAGTATTTT	CASSLGRGLYTQYF
few	.	TRBV2	TRBJ2-1	TGTGCCAGCAGTGAAGGGCTGAGCGATGAGCAGTTCTTC	CASSEGLSDEQFF
.	TRBD1	TRBV20-1	TRBJ1-1	TGCAGTGCTGGCGATAGGACAGGGGCTGAAGCTTTCTTT	CSAGDRTGAEAFF
few	TRBD2	TRBV3-1	TRBJ2-3	TGTGCCAGCAGCCCGACGGGGGGGTGGACAGATACGCAGTATTTT	CASSPTGGWTDTQYF
.	.	TRBV27	TRBJ1-2	TGTGCCAGCAGTTTCGGGGACGGCTTCTGGGGCTACACCTTC	CASSFGDGFWGYTF
few	TRBD2	TRBV11-2	TRBJ2-3	TGTGCCAGCAGCCCCTATGGGGGGGGGAGCACAGATACGCAGTATTTT	CASSPYGGGSTDTQYF
many	TRBD1	TRBV20-1	TRBJ2-1	TGCAGTGTCAGCTCAGGACAGGGGAACAATGAGCAGTTCTTC	CSVSSGQGNNEQFF
.	.	TRBV20-1	TRBJ2-7	TGCAGTGCTAGAGTCGGGACCCCCAGCTCCTACAATGAGCAGTACTTC	CSARVGTPSSYNEQYF
.	.	TRBV20-1	TRBJ2-3	TGCAGTGCTAGAGTTTTAGTGAGCACAGATACGCAGTATTTT	CSARVLVSTDTQYF
few	.	TRBV6-5	TRBJ2-7	TGTGCCAGCAGTTACTCGTCGGTCAGGAGTCCCTCCTACGAGCAGTACTTT	CASSYSSVRSPSYEQYF
.	.	TRBV7-9	TRBJ2-5	TGTGCCAGCAGCTTAAATGGCCGGCTAGTGAGAGCGCAAGAGACCCAGTACTTC	CASSLNGRLVRAQETQYF
many	.	TRBV29-1	TRBJ2-7	TGCAGCGTTGAGGATCGGGGGGCATCCTACGAGCAGTACTTC	CSVEDRGASYEQYF
.	.	TRBV18	TRBJ1-2	TGTGCCAGCTCAACCTCCCAGAACTATGGCTACACCTTC	CASSTSQNYGYTF
few	.	TRBV7-2	TRBJ2-5	TGTGCCAGCAGTCCACTGGGGGGACAGTTGCAAGAGACCCAGTACTTC	CASSPLGGQLQETQYF
.	TRBD2	TRBV5-1	TRBJ2-1	TGCGCCAGCAGACATGGCGGCGGGGGGGACTCCTACAATGAGCAGTTCTTC	CASRHGGGGDSYNEQFF
many	.	TRBV10-3	TRBJ1-2	TGTGCCATCAGACCGGACCCGGGCTATGGCTACACCTTC	CAIRPDPGYGYTF
.	TRBD1	TRBV5-1	TRBJ2-7	TGCGCCAGCAGCCCCCCGGACAGGGGAGACGAGCAGTACTTC	CASSPPDRGDEQYF
.	.	TRBV12-3/TRBV12-4	TRBJ2-4	TGTGCCAGCCGGGGTCCTCAAAACATTCAGTACTTC	CASRGPQNIQYF
few	TRBD2	TRBV7-6	TRBJ2-5	TGTGCCAGCAGCTTTCGGGTTGATGGGACTAGCGGGGTCCAAGAGACCCAGTACTTC	CASSFRVDGTSGVQETQYF
few	.	TRBV9	TRBJ2-3	TGTGCCAGCAGCTCTTCGGGCTTACCCTCAGATACGCAGTATTTT	CASSSSGLPSDTQYF
few	.	TRBV21-1	TRBJ2-7	TGTGCCAGCAGCAAGTGCGAGGCGCAGCCCGGGAAGGGCTACGAGCAGTACTTC	CASSKCEAQPGKGYEQYF
few	.	TRBV6-1	TRBJ1-1	TGTGCCAGCAGTGACAGAGCCAGGGCGAACACTGAAGCTTTCTTT	CASSDRARANTEAFF
few	.	TRBV3-1	TRBJ1-2	TGTGCCAGCAGCGTTTCATTCAGGGGCAACTATGGCTACACCTTC	CASSVSFRGNYGYTF
.	TRBD1	TRBV28	TRBJ1-1	TGTGCCAGCTGGACAGGGGGGGGCACTGAAGCTTTCTTT	CASWTGGGTEAFF
few	.	TRBV7-2	TRBJ2-1	TGTGCCAGCAGCTTAGTTGCGGGACTCAGCTCCTACAATGAGCAGTTCTTC	CASSLVAGLSSYNEQFF
few	.	TRBV4-1	TRBJ2-2	TGCGCCAGCAGCCAACCCCCCAGCACCGGGGAGCTGTTTTTT	CASSQPPSTGELFF
once	.	TRBV20-1	TRBJ1-1	TGCAGTGCTAGCTATGGGGATAGTGGAGCTTTCTTT	CSASYGDSGAFF
few	.	TRBV5-1	TRBJ2-5	TGCGCCAGCAGCCTAAAAACCCAAGAGACCCAGTACTTC	CASSLKTQETQYF
.	TRBD1	TRBV12-3/TRBV12-4	TRBJ1-5	TGTGCCAGCGCCGACAGGGGCAATCAGCCCCAGCATTTT	CASADRGNQPQHF
.	.	TRBV20-1	TRBJ2-7	TGCAGTGCTAGAGCTACTTGGGTTCGTGCGGCAGGGGGGTACGAGCAGTACTTC	CSARATWVRAAGGYEQYF
.	.	TRBV7-6	TRBJ2-1	TGTGCCAGCAGCCAACCCGGGATCTCCTACAATGAGCAGTTCTTC	CASSQPGISYNEQFF
.	.	TRBV20-1	TRBJ2-5	TGCAGTGCTAGTGAGTTTGTCCAAGAGACCCAGTACTTC	CSASEFVQETQYF
.	TRBD1	TRBV12-3/TRBV12-4	TRBJ1-2	TGTGCCAGCGGCTGGTTAAGGGGGCGCAAGAATGGCTACACCTTC	CASGWLRGRKNGYTF
.	TRBD1	TRBV20-1	TRBJ2-7	TGCAGTGCCAGGACAGGGAAAAACTACGAGCAGTACTTC	CSARTGKNYEQYF
.	.	TRBV20-1	TRBJ2-7	TGCAGTGCTAGAGATGTGGTTTCCTACGAGCAGTACTTC	CSARDVVSYEQYF
few	.	TRBV12-3/TRBV12-4	TRBJ1-1	TGTGCCAGCAGTTCCGCGACCTGGACTGAAGCTTTCTTT	CASSSATWTEAFF
once	.	TRBV4-1	TRBJ2-3	TGCGCCAGCAGCCAAGTTGGAGGATCTTTTAGCACAGATACGCAGTATTTT	CASSQVGGSFSTDTQYF
.	.	TRBV23-1	TRBJ2-1	TGCGCCAGCACCACGATCCACCCCCACGACACCGTCTCCTACAATGAGCAGTTCTTC	CASTTIHPHDTVSYNEQFF
.	.	TRBV6-1	TRBJ2-3	TGTGCCAGCAGTGAATGGCCAGCTTCGACCTGGGACCGGTTCCGAGATACGCAGTATTTT	CASSEWPASTWDRFRDTQYF
.	.	TRBV6-5	TRBJ2-5	TGTGCCAGCAGTTCTGAGCGATCAGAGACCCAGTACTTC	CASSSERSETQYF
.	TRBD1	TRBV12-3/TRBV12-4	TRBJ2-1	TGTGCCAGCAGTTTCCTGGGACAGGGGGTCAATGAGCAGTTCTTC	CASSFLGQGVNEQFF
few	TRBD1	TRBV28	TRBJ1-2	TGTGCCAGCACAGGCGGGACAGGAGCCTATGGCTACACCTTC	CASTGGTGAYGYTF
.	TRBD1	TRBV4-3	TRBJ2-4	TGCGCCAGCAGCCATAGCAGGGGGCGCGCGAACATTCAGTACTTC	CASSHSRGRANIQYF
.	.	TRBV20-1	TRBJ2-3	TGCAGTGCGAGCGATCCCTTCGGACAGGGAGGGACTGATACGCAGTATTTT	CSASDPFGQGGTDTQYF
few	.	TRBV2	TRBJ1-2	TGTGCCAGCAGTGAAGCGGAGGGGATTCGTGGCTACACCTTC	CASSEAEGIRGYTF
.	.	TRBV29-1	TRBJ1-3	TGCAGCGGCCGGGCCCCCTCTGGAAACACCATATATTTT	CSGRAPSGNTIYF
few	TRBD1	TRBV10-3	TRBJ1-2	TGTGCCATCAGTGAGTCACAGGGGATACATGGCTACACCTTC	CAISESQGIHGYTF
few	TRBD1	TRBV14	TRBJ2-4	TGTGCCAGCAGCCAGATGACAGGGCGGAACATTCAGTACTTC	CASSQMTGRNIQYF